These 22 T cell receptor beta chains were all obtained from the same sample, sequenced in a study of shared clonotypes between healthy human individuals. Clones were read by immunoSEQ multiplex PCR, and TCRdb kept only the in-frame ones, dropping some. The sample contains 900,000 to 1,200,000 clones, about 80% of which appear only once. Source material: memory CD4+ T cells from PBMCs. This sample's subset: CD45RA-negative fraction. The receptors originated from a man younger than 35 in good health. Some clones in this sample may be carry-over from other donors' samples.

The gene calls are TRBV7-2 and TRBJ2-3; D possibly matches TRBD1 or TRBD2 (5 bases each). The ends were cut back, 4 bases at V and 0 bases at J, with 14 bases in the middle. CDR1 and CDR2 (germline): SGHTA, FQGNSA. There are 16 residues in the CDR3. The CDR3 sequence is CASSSQAGASTDTQYF. The CDR3 DNA reads TGTGCCAGCAGCTCCCAGGCCGGGGCTAGCACAGATACGCAGTATTTT.

The V and J genes are TRBV30 and TRBJ1-3; the D is unclear. The CDR3 contains 15 residues. The V end lost 1 base, the J end lost 0 bases, and 10 bases lay between the germline ends. CDR1 is GTSNPN and CDR2 is SVGIG in the germline V gene (reference sequence). The CDR3 sequence: CAWSARGFSGNTIYF. CDR3 in DNA: TGTGCCTGGAGTGCCCGTGGGTTCTCTGGAAACACCATATATTTT.

This clone has more than one count but fewer than ten. The CDR3 sequence is CASSQGQGSSGNTIYF. The CDR3 DNA sequence: TGTGCCAGCTCCCAAGGACAGGGGAGCTCTGGAAACACCATATATTTT. This chain links TRBV18 with TRBJ1-3, with 9 bases aligning to TRBD1. CDR1 is KGHSH and CDR2 is LQKENI in the germline V gene. CDR3 length: 16 amino acids. Trimming removed 6 bases from V and 0 bases from J; junction bases left unmatched: 6.

This chain uses TRBV25-1 with TRBJ2-5; D is possibly TRBD2 (5 bases). Between the trimmed V and J ends, which lost 4 bases and 5 bases, there was a span of 11 bases. Germline V gene data show CDR1 as MGHDK and CDR2 as SYGVNS. The CDR3 contains 13 residues. The CDR3 bases are TGTGCCAGCAGTGGGCGCGGGCTTGAGACCCAGTACTTC. This encodes CASSGRGLETQYF. Full variable domain (remainder filled in from reference TRBV25-1 and TRBJ2-5): EADIYQTPRYLVIGTGKKITLECSQTMGHDKMYWYQQDPGMELHLIHYSYGVNSTEKGDLSSESTVSRIRTEHFPLTLESARPSHTSQYLCASSGRGLETQYFGPGTRLLVL.

The V gene is TRBV18, the J gene TRBJ1-2; D is ambiguous. V lost 4 bases, J lost 3 bases, and 18 bases lay in between. CDR3 size: 16 residues. Germline assignment: CDR1 KGHSH and CDR2 LQKENI. The CDR3: CASSHLAGRVHYGYTF. In nucleotides, the CDR3 is TGTGCCAGCTCACACCTGGCAGGAAGGGTACACTATGGCTACACCTTC.

The sample holds a few counts of this clone. The V call is TRBV7-2, the J call TRBJ1-6, with D hard to call. Trimming shortened V by 0 bases and J by 12 bases, and 15 bases separated the two germline ends. Germline values: CDR1 SGHTA, CDR2 FQGNSA. CDR3 length: 15 amino acids. CDR3 residues: CASSLAIGGLGPLHF. The CDR3 region has the DNA TGTGCCAGCAGCTTAGCTATCGGCGGCTTGGGACCCCTCCACTTT.

The chain carries TRBV5-1 and TRBJ2-5, with TRBD2 identical over 7 bases. Germline V gene data show CDR1 as SGHRS and CDR2 as YFSETQ. J was trimmed by 4 bases and V by 2 bases; bases with no gene match: 8. CDR3 length: 15 residues. The CDR3 DNA reads TGCGCCAGCAGCTTTAGGCGGGAGCGGGGAGAGACCCAGTACTTC. Its translation is CASSFRRERGETQYF.

At least ten counts were recorded for this clone. V is TRBV4-1 and J is TRBJ1-4; TRBD1 aligns across 12 bases. V trimming: 5 bases; J trimming: 7 bases; junction bases outside the gene matches: 5. CDR3 length equals 15 residues. CDR1 is MGHRA and CDR2 is YSYEKL in the germline V gene. The CDR3 region has the DNA TGCGCCAGCAGCAACCGGGACAGGGGGCCTGAAAAACTGTTTTTT. Translation: CASSNRDRGPEKLFF.

The chain couples TRBV5-1 to TRBJ2-3; D is unclear. The CDR3 has 13 residues. The germline V gene encodes CDR1 SGHRS and CDR2 YFSETQ. V gave up 0 bases and J gave up 5 bases, with 7 bases separating them. For the CDR3, the DNA is TGCGCCAGCAGCTTGGGAGAGCAAGATACGCAGTATTTT. This encodes CASSLGEQDTQYF.

This rearrangement joins TRBV11-1 to TRBJ2-5; weak D call: TRBD2 (6 bases). The length of the CDR3 is 16 residues. V gave up 4 bases and J gave up 5 bases, with 20 bases separating them. Germline V gene data show CDR1 as SGHAT and CDR2 as FQDESV (reference sequence). The CDR3 sequence: CASSYRRGGEVETQYF. The CDR3 region has the DNA TGTGCCAGCAGCTACAGAAGGGGCGGGGAGGTGGAGACCCAGTACTTC. Filled out from reference TRBV11-1 and TRBJ2-5, the complete variable domain reads EAEVAQSPRYKITEKSQAVAFWCDPISGHATLYWYRQILGQGPELLVQFQDESVVDDSQLPKDRFSAERLKGVDSTLKIQPAELGDSAMYLCASSYRRGGEVETQYFGPGTRLLVL.

Details on this clone: Additional DNA sequences in this sample encode the identical CDR3. This rearrangement joins TRBV5-8 to TRBJ2-6; no clear D. The V gene's germline CDR1 is SGHTS and CDR2 YDEGEE. CDR3 length equals 15 residues. Trimming shortened V by 0 bases and J by 0 bases, and 4 bases separated the two germline ends. CDR3 sequence: CASSLGSSGANVLTF. The CDR3 DNA is TGTGCCAGCAGCTTGGGTTCCTCTGGGGCCAACGTCCTGACTTTC. The full variable domain, in which reference TRBV5-8 and TRBJ2-6 provide the parts outside the CDR3, is EAGVTQSPTHLIKTRGQQATLRCSPISGHTSVYWYQQALGLGLQFLLWYDEGEERNRGNFPPRFSGRQFPNYSSELNVNALELEDSALYLCASSLGSSGANVLTFGAGSRLTVL.

The V gene is TRBV7-9, the J gene TRBJ2-3, with D possibly TRBD2 on 6 matching bases. Looked up from germline, CDR1 is SEHNR and CDR2 is FQNEAQ (reference sequence). Between the trimmed V and J ends, which lost 2 bases and 11 bases, there was a span of 11 bases. This CDR3 region has 12 residues. The CDR3 coding sequence is TGTGCCAGCAGCTTACGCTGGGAGGAGCAGTATTTT. This encodes CASSLRWEEQYF.

The chain links TRBV6-1 to TRBJ1-3, with D perhaps TRBD1 (5 bases). The CDR3 sequence is 15 residues long. Germline CDR1 reads MNHNS; CDR2 reads SASEGT. Trimming cost V 5 bases and J 2 bases, with 13 bases left between them. CDR3 region: CASSTTGTAGNTIYF. The DNA of the CDR3 is TGTGCCAGCAGTACCACGGGGACTGCTGGAAACACCATATATTTT.

The CDR3 DNA reads TGCGCCAGCAGCTTGGCAGGGGGTTTCCCCTACGAGCAGTACTTC. It is translated as CASSLAGGFPYEQYF. The rearrangement links TRBV5-1 to TRBJ2-7, with 7 bases that match TRBD1. The CDR3 extends over 15 amino acids. Looked up from germline, CDR1 is SGHRS and CDR2 is YFSETQ. Losses at the gene ends were 0 bases for V and 2 bases for J; bases not matched to a gene: 5.

The chain is built from TRBV5-4 and TRBJ2-7; 8 bases agree with TRBD2. CDR1 is SGHNT, CDR2 YYREEE, per germline (reference sequence). The ends lost 0 bases at V and 1 base at J; junction bases unmatched: 9. This CDR3 has 17 residues. This chain's CDR3 is CASSLGLTIAGSYEQYF. The CDR3 DNA reads as TGTGCCAGCAGCTTGGGACTGACGATAGCGGGGTCCTACGAGCAGTACTTC.

The chain combines TRBV5-1 with TRBJ2-7; 9 bases are shared with TRBD1. The CDR3 runs to 18 residues. CDR1 is SGHRS, CDR2 YFSETQ, per germline. V shed 4 bases and J 2 bases; nucleotides not matched to a gene: 16. CDR3 nucleotide sequence: TGCGCCAGCAGCCCCCGGGGAACAGGGGGCTCTGTGGCCTACGAGCAGTACTTC. Translating gives CASSPRGTGGSVAYEQYF.

The table lists this clone with a count of one. The rearrangement links TRBV28 to TRBJ1-1; 9 bases are a match to TRBD1. There are 16 residues in the CDR3. CDR1 and CDR2 from the germline V gene are MDHEN and SYDVKM. V lost 6 bases to trimming and J lost 7 bases; unmatched junction nucleotides: 15. The CDR3 loop is CASRATTGGGHGEAFF. The DNA for the CDR3 is TGTGCCAGCAGAGCCACCACAGGGGGCGGTCATGGTGAAGCTTTCTTT.

The rearrangement joins TRBV11-1 to TRBJ2-5; D gene uncertain. The CDR3 covers 14 residues. Trimming cost V 5 bases and J 5 bases, with 15 bases left between them. Germline V gene sequence: CDR1 SGHAT, CDR2 FQDESV (reference sequence). The CDR3 DNA sequence: TGTGCCAGCAGCCGCACTCTTTCCGGGGAGACCCAGTACTTC. Residues: CASSRTLSGETQYF.

The chain recombines TRBV11-3 with TRBJ2-1; either TRBD1 or TRBD2 may fit D (5 bases each). The length of the CDR3 is 14 residues. The V end lost 5 bases, the J end lost 12 bases, and 20 bases lay between the germline ends. Germline values: CDR1 SGHNT, CDR2 YENEEA. This CDR3 is CASSPGPDFYGQFF. The CDR3 DNA follows: TGTGCCAGCAGCCCGGGGCCAGACTTCTACGGGCAGTTCTTC. Full variable domain (outside the CDR3, taken from reference TRBV11-3 and TRBJ2-1): EAGVVQSPRYKIIEKKQPVAFWCNPISGHNTLYWYLQNLGQGPELLIRYENEEAVDDSQLPKDRFSAERLKGVDSTLKIQPAELGDSAVYLCASSPGPDFYGQFFGPGTRLTVL.

The chain combines TRBV4-1 with TRBJ2-2; 10 nucleotides match TRBD2. From germline, CDR1 is MGHRA and CDR2 YSYEKL. V lost 4 bases and J lost 3; bases outside the gene matches: 5. The CDR3 loop spans 16 amino acids. CDR3 loop: CASSRILAGDTGELFF. CDR3 bases: TGCGCCAGCAGCCGCATCCTAGCGGGAGACACCGGGGAGCTGTTTTTT.

The chain joins TRBV9 to TRBJ2-5; 7 bases are shared with TRBD2. CDR3 length: 17 amino acids. CDR1 and CDR2 from the germline V gene are SGDLS and YYNGEE. Losses at the gene ends were 3 bases for V and 5 bases for J; bases not matched to a gene: 16. The CDR3 region has the DNA TGTGCCAGCAGCGCCCCCCCCCGGGAGGCGGCTGGGGAGACCCAGTACTTC. This translates into CASSAPPREAAGETQYF.

The chain carries TRBV7-9 and TRBJ2-2; the match to TRBD2 covers 13 bases. This CDR3 contains 19 residues. V gave up 5 bases and J gave up 1 base; unmatched junction bases: 10. Germline V CDR1 and CDR2: SEHNR, FQNEAQ (reference sequence). The DNA of the CDR3 is TGTGCCAGCAGCCCTAGCCCTAGGACTAGCGGGAGGAACACCGGGGAGCTGTTTTTT. It codes for CASSPSPRTSGRNTGELFF.